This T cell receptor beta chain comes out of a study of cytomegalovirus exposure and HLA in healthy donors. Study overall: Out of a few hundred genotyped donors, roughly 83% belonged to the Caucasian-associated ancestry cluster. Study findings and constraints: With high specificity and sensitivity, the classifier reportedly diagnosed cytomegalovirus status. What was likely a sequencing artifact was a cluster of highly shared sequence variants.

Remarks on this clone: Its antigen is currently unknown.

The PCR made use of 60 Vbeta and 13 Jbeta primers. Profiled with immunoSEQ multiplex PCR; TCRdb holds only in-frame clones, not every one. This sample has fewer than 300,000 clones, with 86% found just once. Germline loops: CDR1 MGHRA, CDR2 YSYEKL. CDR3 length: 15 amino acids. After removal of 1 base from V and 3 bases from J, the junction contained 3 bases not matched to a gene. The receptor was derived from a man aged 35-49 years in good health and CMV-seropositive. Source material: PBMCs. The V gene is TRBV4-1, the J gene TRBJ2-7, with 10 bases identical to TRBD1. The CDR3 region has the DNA TGCGCCAGCAGCCAAGCCCGGACAGGGGGCTACGAGCAGTACTTC. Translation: CASSQARTGGYEQYF.